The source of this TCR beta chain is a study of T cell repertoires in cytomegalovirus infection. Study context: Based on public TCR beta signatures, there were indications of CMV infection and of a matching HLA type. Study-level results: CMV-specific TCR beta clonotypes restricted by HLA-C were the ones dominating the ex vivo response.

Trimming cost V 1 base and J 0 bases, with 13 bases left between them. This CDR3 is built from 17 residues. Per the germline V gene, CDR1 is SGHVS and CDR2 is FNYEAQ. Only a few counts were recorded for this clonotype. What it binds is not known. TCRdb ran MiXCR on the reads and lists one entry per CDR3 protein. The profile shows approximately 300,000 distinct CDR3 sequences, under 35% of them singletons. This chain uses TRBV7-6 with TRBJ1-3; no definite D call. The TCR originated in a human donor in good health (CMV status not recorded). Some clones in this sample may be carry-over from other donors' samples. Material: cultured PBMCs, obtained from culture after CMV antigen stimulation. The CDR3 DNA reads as TGTGCCAGCAGCTTAGATCGGCTAACAAGCTCTGGAAACACCATATATTTT. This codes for CASSLDRLTSSGNTIYF.